The 30 T cell receptor beta chains given below trace back to one sample, sequenced in a study of beta chain features in type 1 diabetes. Study findings and constraints: Among patients with Type 1 diabetes, TCRB CDR3s were moderately but significantly shorter in every one of the four CD4+ subsets.

No cognate antigen is known for these TCRs. The investigators reverse transcribed all of the isolated RNA, so they sequenced expressed TCRB transcripts. Here immunoSEQ multiplex PCR was the method, and the copy in TCRdb shows in-frame clones only, minus some. The data hold 350,000 to 400,000 clones, with over 10% observed a single time. Sequenced sample: naive CD4+ T cells from blood. The source of these receptors is a woman under 30 with type 1 diabetes.

Only a few counts were recorded for this clone. The V call is TRBV6-5, the J call TRBJ1-1; 8 bases match TRBD1. V trimming: 0 bases; J trimming: 5 bases; junction bases outside the gene matches: 8. There are 16 residues in the CDR3. The germline V gene encodes CDR1 MNHEY and CDR2 SVGAGI. The CDR3 region has the DNA TGTGCCAGCAGTTACTCCCTTCGACAGGGGATGACTGAAGCTTTCTTT. Amino acid sequence: CASSYSLRQGMTEAFF.

A few counts support this clone. The chain carries TRBV7-9 and TRBJ1-3; 7 bases agree with TRBD1. J was trimmed by 2 bases and V by 5 bases; bases with no gene match: 6. Per germline, CDR1 SEHNR and CDR2 FQNEAQ (reference sequence). The CDR3 loop spans 15 amino acids. The CDR3 sequence: CASSPPTGTGNTIYF. CDR3 coding DNA: TGTGCCAGCAGCCCACCGACAGGGACTGGAAACACCATATATTTT.

In regard to this clone: The identical CDR3 is also encoded by other nucleotide sequences in the sample. This chain uses TRBV20-1 with TRBJ1-1; D is undetermined. V lost 4 bases to trimming and J lost 2 bases, with 5 bases between them. The CDR3 extends over 11 amino acids. Germline loops: CDR1 DFQATT, CDR2 SNEGSKA (reference sequence). The CDR3 spells CSATGNTEAFF. The CDR3 coding sequence is TGCAGTGCTACAGGTAACACTGAAGCTTTCTTT.

In the case of this clone: This sample also contains other DNA sequences that code for the same CDR3. V usage is TRBV5-6 and J usage is TRBJ2-3, with D unresolved. The CDR3 has 13 residues. Per germline, CDR1 SGHDT and CDR2 YYEEEE. Trimming removed 2 bases from V and 0 bases from J, with 4 bases in between. Here the CDR3 DNA reads TGTGCCAGCAGCTTATCTAGCACAGATACGCAGTATTTT. As protein: CASSLSSTDTQYF.

This clone has a handful of counts. J is TRBJ2-5 and V is TRBV28, with a possible D match to TRBD1 (6 bases). Trimming cost V 5 bases and J 4 bases, with 14 bases left between them. CDR3 length: 14 residues. Germline loops: CDR1 MDHEN, CDR2 SYDVKM. The CDR3 loop reads CASSPGQLAETQYF. The CDR3 bases are TGTGCCAGCAGTCCTGGACAGCTGGCAGAGACCCAGTACTTC. Combining the CDR3 with reference TRBV28 and TRBJ2-5 gives the whole variable domain DVKVTQSSRYLVKRTGEKVFLECVQDMDHENMFWYRQDPGLGLRLIYFSYDVKMKEKGDIPEGYSVSREKKERFSLILESASTNQTSMYLCASSPGQLAETQYFGPGTRLLVL.

This chain connects TRBV9 to TRBJ2-1; D not certain. Germline assignment: CDR1 SGDLS and CDR2 YYNGEE. The CDR3 sequence is 15 residues long. V lost 0 bases to trimming and J lost 0 bases, with 7 bases between them. The CDR3 DNA reads as TGTGCCAGCAGCGTAGTCGAGTTCTCCTACAATGAGCAGTTCTTC. Translated, it gives CASSVVEFSYNEQFF.

The rearrangement joins TRBV28 to TRBJ1-5, with 7 bases identical to TRBD1. The CDR3 runs 15 residues. V was pared by 5 bases and J by 2 bases, with 6 bases of the junction left unmatched. From germline, CDR1 is MDHEN and CDR2 SYDVKM. Here the CDR3 reads CASSRQGRGNQPQHF. CDR3 bases: TGTGCCAGCAGTCGACAGGGAAGGGGCAATCAGCCCCAGCATTTT.

Here the CDR3 reads CASSPGGVWEQYF. CDR3 nucleotide sequence: TGCGCCAGCAGCCCGGGCGGGGTTTGGGAGCAGTACTTC. This chain joins TRBV5-1 and TRBJ2-7; TRBD2 might be the D (6 bases). This CDR3 has 13 residues. Trimming cost V 4 bases and J 7 bases, with 15 bases left between them. Per germline, CDR1 SGHRS and CDR2 YFSETQ.

This clone was observed a few times. V and J are TRBV25-1 and TRBJ2-3, with 8 bases identical to TRBD2. This CDR3 is 15 amino acids long. V gave up 5 bases and J gave up 2 bases; unmatched junction bases: 6. Germline assignment: CDR1 MGHDK and CDR2 SYGVNS. The CDR3 loop reads CASSLTGGNTDTQYF. The CDR3 bases are TGTGCCAGCAGTCTTACGGGAGGGAACACAGATACGCAGTATTTT.

V gene TRBV29-1 combines with J gene TRBJ2-3, with 7 bases matching TRBD2. The CDR3 runs 14 residues. Germline V lookup: CDR1 SQVTM, CDR2 ANQGSEA. With V trimmed by 4 bases and J by 4 bases, 8 bases remained unmatched. For the CDR3, the DNA is TGCAGCGTTGGAGGGAGCGGGATGGCAGATACGCAGTATTTT. Its protein is CSVGGSGMADTQYF.

The rearrangement joins TRBV14 to TRBJ2-1; 7 positions match TRBD2. J gave up 6 bases and V 4 bases, and 9 bases lay outside the gene matches. This CDR3 has 15 amino acids. Germline lookup yields CDR1 SGHDN and CDR2 FVKESK. CDR3 in amino acids: CASSPTSLRSNEQFF. The CDR3 bases are TGTGCCAGCAGCCCGACTAGCCTTCGGAGCAATGAGCAGTTCTTC. Looking up the rest from reference TRBV14 and TRBJ2-1 gives the full variable domain: EAGVTQFPSHSVIEKGQTVTLRCDPISGHDNLYWYRRVMGKEIKFLLHFVKESKQDESGMPNNRFLAERTGGTYSTLKVQPAELEDSGVYFCASSPTSLRSNEQFFGPGTRLTVL.

This clone was detected a few times. Other DNA variants within this sample encode the same CDR3. This chain uses TRBV5-1 with TRBJ2-5; possibly TRBD2 for D (6 bases). V lost 1 base and J lost 1, with 8 bases in between. The CDR3 is 14 residues long. Germline assignment: CDR1 SGHRS and CDR2 YFSETQ. The CDR3 DNA sequence: TGCGCCAGCAGCTTGAGGGGAGGCCAAGAGACCCAGTACTTC. Translating gives CASSLRGGQETQYF.

The rearrangement uses TRBV19 and TRBJ1-5; D perhaps matches TRBD1 (6 bases). V was pared by 7 bases and J by 4 bases, with 14 bases between. The CDR3 has 14 amino acids. CDR1 is LNHDA, CDR2 SQIVND, per germline (reference sequence). The CDR3 bases are TGTGCCAGTACGGGAGGGGGTAGGAATCAGCCCCAGCATTTT. This sequence encodes CASTGGGRNQPQHF. Full variable domain (missing parts from reference TRBV19 and TRBJ1-5): DGGITQSPKYLFRKEGQNVTLSCEQNLNHDAMYWYRQDPGQGLRLIYYSQIVNDFQKGDIAEGYSVSREKKESFPLTVTSAQKNPTAFYLCASTGGGRNQPQHFGDGTRLSIL.

This sequence joins TRBV10-3 and TRBJ2-7; 7 bases line up with TRBD2. CDR1 and CDR2 (germline): ENHRY, SYGVKD. The CDR3 length is 13 residues. With V trimmed by 0 bases and J by 11 bases, 7 bases remained unmatched. This chain's CDR3 is CAISESSLASEYF. The CDR3 DNA reads as TGTGCCATCAGTGAGTCGTCACTAGCGTCGGAGTACTTC.

This chain links TRBV7-9 with TRBJ2-3; TRBD2 matches 7 bases. The length of the CDR3 is 15 residues. Losses at the gene ends were 0 bases for V and 6 bases for J; bases not matched to a gene: 6. Looked up from germline, CDR1 is SEHNR and CDR2 is FQNEAQ (reference sequence). The DNA of the CDR3 is TGTGCCAGCAGCTTAGCGCAGTACGGGGGGGATACGCAGTATTTT. It specifies CASSLAQYGGDTQYF.

The rearrangement uses TRBV28 and TRBJ2-7; 8 bases align to TRBD1. Per germline, CDR1 MDHEN and CDR2 SYDVKM. Germline trimming cut 5 bases from V and 4 bases from J; bases unmatched to any gene: 10. The CDR3 sequence is 15 residues long. The CDR3 region has the DNA TGTGCCAGCAGTCCCTCGACAGGGGTTTTGTACGAGCAGTACTTC. Protein product: CASSPSTGVLYEQYF.

The rearrangement uses TRBV28 and TRBJ2-1, with 12 bases fitting TRBD2. CDR3 size: 16 residues. The V gene end was trimmed by 7 bases and the J gene end by 8 bases; junction bases not matched to a gene: 12. Germline-derived CDR1 and CDR2 are MDHEN and SYDVKM. CDR3 residues: CASTLPGTSGSDEQFF. In DNA, the CDR3 is TGTGCCAGCACTCTGCCCGGGACTAGCGGGTCTGATGAGCAGTTCTTC.

This chain connects TRBV15 to TRBJ2-7; D perhaps matches TRBD2 (5 bases). Deletions cut 0 bases from V and 9 bases from J, with 15 bases between. CDR1 LNHNV and CDR2 YYDKDF come from the germline V gene (reference sequence). The CDR3 runs to 14 residues. CDR3 coding DNA: TGTGCCACCAGCAGAGATCTCGAGGGAAGGGCGCAGTACTTC. This sequence encodes CATSRDLEGRAQYF. Combining the CDR3 with reference TRBV15 and TRBJ2-7 gives the whole variable domain DAMVIQNPRYQVTQFGKPVTLSCSQTLNHNVMYWYQQKSSQAPKLLFHYYDKDFNNEADTPDNFQSRRPNTSFCFLDIRSPGLGDTAMYLCATSRDLEGRAQYFGPGTRLTVT.

This chain uses TRBV4-3 with TRBJ2-3; the match to TRBD2 covers 7 bases. This CDR3 has 13 residues. The germline V gene encodes CDR1 LGHNA and CDR2 YSLEER. V shed 1 base, J shed 9 bases, and the junction held 4 bases outside the gene matches. The CDR3 sequence is CASSQAASGTQYF. CDR3 sequence (DNA): TGCGCCAGCAGCCAAGCCGCTAGCGGAACGCAGTATTTT.

This clone was observed a few times. This sequence joins TRBV7-9 and TRBJ1-1, with D tentatively TRBD1 (6 bases). The germline V and J ends were trimmed by 7 bases and 2 bases, with 17 bases remaining between them. This CDR3 comprises 15 residues. Looked up from germline, CDR1 is SEHNR and CDR2 is FQNEAQ (reference sequence). CDR3 in amino acids: CASTELGTLNTEAFF. The CDR3 region has the DNA TGTGCCAGCACCGAACTCGGGACACTCAACACTGAAGCTTTCTTT.

This clone occurred a few times. The rearrangement uses TRBV9 and TRBJ2-3; TRBD2 might be the D (5 bases). The germline V gene has CDR1 SGDLS and CDR2 YYNGEE. CDR3 length equals 18 residues. V lost 3 bases to trimming and J lost 3 bases, with 23 bases between them. As DNA, the CDR3 is TGTGCCAGCAGCGCTCGAGAGGGCGGCAGACGATTTACAGATACGCAGTATTTT. Encoded protein: CASSAREGGRRFTDTQYF.

J is TRBJ2-3 and V is TRBV16; D uncertain. Germline CDR1 reads KGHSY; CDR2 reads FQNENV. The V gene lost 0 bases and the J gene lost 2 bases, with 9 bases spanning the gap. The CDR3 covers 15 residues. CDR3 amino acids: CASSQSGSPTDTQYF. Here the CDR3 DNA reads TGTGCCAGCAGCCAATCGGGCAGCCCCACAGATACGCAGTATTTT.

This clone was seen only a few times. This rearrangement joins TRBV10-3 to TRBJ2-5; 9 bases match TRBD2. In germline, CDR1 is ENHRY, CDR2 SYGVKD. This CDR3 has 16 residues. The V gene end was trimmed by 5 bases and the J gene end by 4 bases; junction bases not matched to a gene: 11. The CDR3 here is CAISTSGSSAGETQYF. CDR3 sequence (DNA): TGTGCCATCAGTACTAGCGGGTCTTCAGCCGGAGAGACCCAGTACTTC.

The chain employs TRBV7-9 and TRBJ1-5; D unresolved. From germline, CDR1 is SEHNR and CDR2 FQNEAQ (reference sequence). The CDR3 sequence is 14 residues long. V lost 6 bases and J lost 0, with 9 bases in between. CDR3: CASSLSSSNQPQHF. CDR3 nucleotides: TGTGCCAGCAGTCTATCTAGTAGCAATCAGCCCCAGCATTTT.

The sample holds a few counts of this clone. The V gene is TRBV16, the J gene TRBJ1-2, with TRBD1 as a possible D gene (6 bases). Trimming left V 2 bases short and J 4 bases short, with 14 bases between. This CDR3 spans 15 amino acids. The germline CDR1 and CDR2 sequences are KGHSY and FQNENV. DNA for the CDR3: TGTGCCAGCAGCCAAGGGGACACTATCTTCTATGGCTACACCTTC. Protein: CASSQGDTIFYGYTF. Complete variable domain (other parts from reference TRBV16 and TRBJ1-2): GEEVAQTPKHLVRGEGQKAKLYCAPIKGHSYVFWYQQVLKNEFKFLISFQNENVFDETGMPKERFSAKCLPNSPCSLEIQATKLEDSAVYFCASSQGDTIFYGYTFGSGTRLTVV.

This clone was seen a handful of times. V is TRBV9 and J is TRBJ1-5, with 9 bases aligning to TRBD1. V shed 0 bases and J 4 bases; nucleotides not matched to a gene: 2. Germline V gene data show CDR1 as SGDLS and CDR2 as YYNGEE. This CDR3 comprises 15 residues. The CDR3 nucleotides are TGTGCCAGCAGCGTAGGCGGGACAGGGAATCAGCCCCAGCATTTT. Protein product: CASSVGGTGNQPQHF.

This chain joins TRBV30 and TRBJ2-5; no definite D call. V dropped 0 bases and J dropped 4 bases, with 9 bases sitting between them. The germline V gene has CDR1 GTSNPN and CDR2 SVGIG (reference sequence). The CDR3 covers 13 residues. The CDR3 region is CAWSVDISETQYF. The CDR3 DNA sequence: TGTGCCTGGAGTGTAGACATTTCAGAGACCCAGTACTTC.

This clone has a handful of counts. The chain has TRBV7-2 and TRBJ2-7; D uncertain. This CDR3 region has 12 residues. Germline CDR1 and CDR2: SGHTA and FQGNSA. Trimming took off 5 bases at V and 6 bases at J, with 11 bases between the two ends. The CDR3, as DNA: TGTGCCAGCAGCCCCGAAGCTATCGAGCAGTACTTC. This sequence encodes CASSPEAIEQYF.

The chain uses TRBV5-4 and TRBJ2-7; TRBD2 agrees at 10 bases. Germline lookup yields CDR1 SGHNT and CDR2 YYREEE (reference sequence). The V and J ends lost 2 bases and 3 bases, in that order; junction bases with no gene match: 2. CDR3 length: 14 amino acids. This CDR3 is CASSLAGGNYEQYF. CDR3 nucleotide sequence: TGTGCCAGCAGCTTAGCGGGGGGGAACTACGAGCAGTACTTC.

The chain links TRBV7-3 to TRBJ2-2, with D perhaps matching TRBD1 (6 bases). Per the germline V gene, CDR1 is SGHTA and CDR2 is FQGTGA. V shed 5 bases and J shed 4 bases, with 11 bases lying between them. This CDR3 is 14 amino acids long. CDR3 nucleotides: TGTGCCAGCAGCACGGGACAAAGCACCGGGGAGCTGTTTTTT. Residues: CASSTGQSTGELFF. Variable domain in full (rest from reference TRBV7-3 and TRBJ2-2): GAGVSQTPSNKVTEKGKYVELRCDPISGHTALYWYRQSLGQGPEFLIYFQGTGAADDSGLPNDRFFAVRPEGSVSTLKIQRTERGDSAVYLCASSTGQSTGELFFGEGSRLTVL.